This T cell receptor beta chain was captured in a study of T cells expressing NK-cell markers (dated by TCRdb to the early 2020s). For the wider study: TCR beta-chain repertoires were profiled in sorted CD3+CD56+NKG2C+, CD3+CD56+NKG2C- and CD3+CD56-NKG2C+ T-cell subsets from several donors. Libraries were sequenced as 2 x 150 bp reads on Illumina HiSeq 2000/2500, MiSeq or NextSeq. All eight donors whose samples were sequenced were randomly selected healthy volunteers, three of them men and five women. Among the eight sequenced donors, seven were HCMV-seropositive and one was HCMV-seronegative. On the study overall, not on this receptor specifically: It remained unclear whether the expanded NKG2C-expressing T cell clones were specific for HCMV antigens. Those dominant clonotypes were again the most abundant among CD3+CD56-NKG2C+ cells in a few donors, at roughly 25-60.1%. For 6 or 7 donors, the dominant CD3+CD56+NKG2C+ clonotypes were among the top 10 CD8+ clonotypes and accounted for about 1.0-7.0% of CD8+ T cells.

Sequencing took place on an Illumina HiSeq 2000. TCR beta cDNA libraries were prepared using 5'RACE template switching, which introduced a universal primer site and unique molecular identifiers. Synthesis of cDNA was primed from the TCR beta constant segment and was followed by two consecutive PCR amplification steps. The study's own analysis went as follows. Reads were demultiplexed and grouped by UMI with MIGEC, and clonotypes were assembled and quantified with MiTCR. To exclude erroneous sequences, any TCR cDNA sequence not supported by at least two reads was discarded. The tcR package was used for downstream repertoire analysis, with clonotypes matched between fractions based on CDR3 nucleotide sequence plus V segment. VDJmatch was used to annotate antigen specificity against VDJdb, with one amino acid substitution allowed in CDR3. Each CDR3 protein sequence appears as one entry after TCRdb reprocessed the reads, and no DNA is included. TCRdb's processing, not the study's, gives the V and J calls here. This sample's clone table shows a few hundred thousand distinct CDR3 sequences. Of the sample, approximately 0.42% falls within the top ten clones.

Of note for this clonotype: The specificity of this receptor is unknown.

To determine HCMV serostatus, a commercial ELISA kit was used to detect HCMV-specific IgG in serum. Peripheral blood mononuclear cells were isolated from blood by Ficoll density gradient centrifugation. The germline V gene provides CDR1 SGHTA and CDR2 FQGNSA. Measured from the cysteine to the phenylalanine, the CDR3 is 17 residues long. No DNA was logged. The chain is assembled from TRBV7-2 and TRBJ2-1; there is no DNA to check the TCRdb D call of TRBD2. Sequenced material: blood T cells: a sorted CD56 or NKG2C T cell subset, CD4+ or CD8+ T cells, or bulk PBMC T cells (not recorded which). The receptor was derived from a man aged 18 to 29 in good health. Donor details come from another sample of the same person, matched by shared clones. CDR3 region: CASSPPGLAGAYNEQFF.